Below, 26 T cell receptor beta chains from the same sample are listed, as sequenced in a study of T cells in Graves' hyperthyroidism and ophthalmopathy. Researchers amplified the TCR beta CDR3 regions from RNA transcripts. The HTBI primer set drove a first-round RT-PCR of the TCR CDR3. TCRdb re-derived calls from the multiplex PCR reads in MiXCR, one entry per CDR3 protein. The sample holds roughly 510,000 distinct CDR3 sequences, around 50% seen once. The sample consisted of peripheral blood or thyroid tissue (not recorded which). These receptor sequences come from an adult woman with Graves' disease, either hyperthyroidism or ophthalmopathy (not recorded which).

A word on this clonotype: Being one base from a much bigger clone, this may be a read error. This rearrangement joins TRBV9 to TRBJ1-2; D might be TRBD1 (5 bases). The length of the CDR3 is 15 residues. In germline, CDR1 is SGDLS, CDR2 YYNGEE. The chain's CDR3 is CASGVASESPGGYTF. The DNA of the CDR3 is TGTGCCAGCGGCGTAGCGTCTGAGAGCCCAGGGGGCTACACCTTC.

This clonotype was observed a handful of times. The chain recombines TRBV18 with TRBJ1-5; D possibly corresponds to TRBD1 (6 bases). The V end was cut by 3 bases, the J end by 3 bases, with 12 bases between. CDR3 length: 15 residues. Germline V gene sequence: CDR1 KGHSH, CDR2 LQKENI. The chain's CDR3 is CASSPSGGLNQPQHF. The CDR3 nucleotides read TGTGCCAGCTCACCCTCCGGGGGGCTCAATCAGCCCCAGCATTTT.

This clonotype has ten or more counts. The rearrangement uses TRBV7-2 and TRBJ1-5; the match to TRBD1 covers 10 bases. With 1 base clipped from V and 4 bases from J, the junction kept 1 base outside the gene matches. The CDR3 loop spans 15 amino acids. Per germline, CDR1 SGHTA and CDR2 FQGNSA. The CDR3 is CASSLVGQGNQPQHF. In DNA form, the CDR3 reads TGTGCCAGCAGCTTAGTGGGACAGGGGAATCAGCCCCAGCATTTT.

V and J are TRBV11-2 and TRBJ1-4; 8 bases match TRBD1. CDR1 SGHAT and CDR2 FQNNGV come from the germline V gene. The CDR3 length is 16 residues. Trimming took 4 bases from V and 7 from J; bases not matched to a gene: 11. Written as DNA, the CDR3 is TGTGCCAGCAGCTCGCCGGACAGGGACGATAGTGAAAAACTGTTTTTT. Its protein is CASSSPDRDDSEKLFF.

V and J are TRBV7-8 and TRBJ2-6; the D gene is possibly TRBD1 (5 bases). This CDR3 region has 18 residues. V dropped 1 base and J dropped 2 bases, with 15 bases sitting between them. Germline loops: CDR1 SGHVS, CDR2 FQNEAQ. The CDR3 sequence is CASSLGRSPGTGANVLTF. For the CDR3, the DNA is TGTGCCAGCAGCTTAGGACGTAGCCCAGGGACTGGGGCCAACGTCCTGACTTTC.

With regard to this clonotype: A clone one base away is much larger, so this may be a read error. CDR3 in amino acids: CANSHDRNYGYTF. The CDR3 DNA is TGTGCCAACAGTCATGACCGGAACTATGGCTACACCTTC. The chain has TRBV6-1 and TRBJ1-2; D gene ambiguous. This CDR3 region has 13 residues. In germline, CDR1 is MNHNS, CDR2 SASEGT.

The chain links TRBV6-1 to TRBJ2-5; 7 positions agree with TRBD1. The CDR3 contains 14 residues. The V segment lost 1 base and the J segment 5 bases; nucleotides outside the gene matches: 4. Germline loops: CDR1 MNHNS, CDR2 SASEGT. CDR3 region: CASSEEPTGETQYF. CDR3 sequence (DNA): TGTGCCAGCAGTGAAGAACCGACAGGGGAGACCCAGTACTTC.

The table lists this clonotype with many counts. J is TRBJ1-2 and V is TRBV19; D not certain. CDR1 and CDR2 (germline): LNHDA, SQIVND (reference sequence). Trimming stripped 7 bases from V and 7 bases from J, with 16 bases between. The CDR3 totals 13 residues. The CDR3 region has the DNA TGTGCCAGTAAAGAACAATCTTGGGGTGGCTACACCTTC. It encodes CASKEQSWGGYTF.

This chain joins TRBV12-3 or TRBV12-4 and TRBJ1-1; 7 bases fit TRBD1. The CDR3 is made up of 16 amino acids. The trim removed 1 base at V and 5 bases at J, leaving 10 bases unmatched. Here the CDR3 reads CASSLDRGGIRTEAFF. The DNA of the CDR3 is TGTGCCAGCAGTTTAGACAGGGGTGGGATTAGGACTGAAGCTTTCTTT.

This clonotype turned up a few times. The chain joins TRBV3-1 to TRBJ2-5, with a tentative D call TRBD2 (5 bases). The CDR3 is made up of 18 amino acids. CDR1 is LGHDT, CDR2 YNNKEL, per germline (reference sequence). V lost 3 bases, J lost 2 bases, and 22 bases lay in between. The DNA of the CDR3 is TGTGCCAGCAGCCAGTTTTCCCTGGGAGCGCGGGCGCAAGAGACCCAGTACTTC. Amino acids: CASSQFSLGARAQETQYF.

The rearrangement links TRBV30 to TRBJ2-7, with a tentative D call TRBD2 (5 bases). The CDR3 runs to 11 residues. Looked up from germline, CDR1 is GTSNPN and CDR2 is SVGIG (reference sequence). V was shortened by 2 bases and J by 5 bases, with 7 bases between the two germline ends. The CDR3 protein is CAWSKRDEQYF. The CDR3 DNA reads TGTGCCTGGAGTAAGAGGGACGAGCAGTACTTC.

This chain joins TRBV29-1 and TRBJ1-5; 10 bases match TRBD1. V lost 4 bases, J lost 2 bases, and 2 bases stayed unmatched. The CDR3 spans 14 residues. Germline V gene data show CDR1 as SQVTM and CDR2 as ANQGSEA. In DNA, the CDR3 is TGCAGCGTTGGACAGGGGGCAGGCAATCAGCCCCAGCATTTT. It is translated as CSVGQGAGNQPQHF.

The rearrangement links TRBV7-3 to TRBJ2-7; 13 bases are a match to TRBD2. With V trimmed by 5 bases and J by 5 bases, 3 bases remained unmatched. The CDR3 sequence is 14 residues long. Germline V gene sequence: CDR1 SGHTA, CDR2 FQGTGA. In DNA, the CDR3 is TGTGCCAGCAGCATGGGACTAGCGGGAAACGAGCAGTACTTC. It translates to CASSMGLAGNEQYF.

This clonotype was recorded at least ten times. This rearrangement joins TRBV3-1 to TRBJ1-5, with D possibly TRBD1 on 6 matching bases. The V end was cut by 2 bases, the J end by 3 bases, with 11 bases between. The length of the CDR3 is 15 residues. Germline CDR1 is LGHDT and CDR2 is YNNKEL (reference sequence). CDR3 in amino acids: CASSQTPGDNQPQHF. The CDR3 DNA sequence: TGTGCCAGCAGCCAAACACCAGGGGACAATCAGCCCCAGCATTTT.

On this clonotype: A clone one base away is much larger, so this may be a read error. V and J are TRBV7-2 and TRBJ2-7; D call uncertain. CDR1 is SGHTA and CDR2 is FQGNSA in the germline V gene. Trimming took off 1 base at V and 0 bases at J, with 10 bases between the two ends. This CDR3 comprises 15 residues. The CDR3 bases are TGTGCCAGCAGCTTAGAGCTTCGGAGCTCCTACGAGCAGTACTTC. Its protein is CASSLELRSSYEQYF.

V gene TRBV5-1 combines with J gene TRBJ2-6; D tentatively fits TRBD1 or TRBD2 (5 bases each). CDR1 and CDR2 from the germline V gene are SGHRS and YFSETQ. Trimming took off 0 bases at V and 4 bases at J, with 17 bases between the two ends. The CDR3 totals 18 residues. The CDR3 coding sequence is TGCGCCAGCAGCTTGGAGTCAGGGATTGGGACCGGGGCCAACGTCCTGACTTTC. Protein sequence: CASSLESGIGTGANVLTF.

This clonotype occurred many times. The chain links TRBV10-3 to TRBJ1-5, with D hard to call. The CDR3 length is 12 residues. V lost 0 bases to trimming and J lost 7 bases, with 4 bases between them. In germline, CDR1 is ENHRY, CDR2 SYGVKD. The CDR3 DNA reads TGTGCCATCAGTGAGTCACGGCAGCCCCAGCATTTT. Protein sequence: CAISESRQPQHF.

This clonotype was seen repeatedly, ten times or more. V is TRBV5-1 and J is TRBJ1-1, with D perhaps matching TRBD1 (6 bases). The length of the CDR3 is 12 residues. In germline, CDR1 is SGHRS, CDR2 YFSETQ. Trimming left V 4 bases short and J 3 bases short, with 7 bases between. In DNA, the CDR3 is TGCGCCAGCAGCAAGGGGGACACTGAAGCTTTCTTT. It specifies CASSKGDTEAFF. The full variable domain, its missing parts supplied by reference TRBV5-1 and TRBJ1-1, is KAGVTQTPRYLIKTRGQQVTLSCSPISGHRSVSWYQQTPGQGLQFLFEYFSETQRNKGNFPGRFSGRQFSNSRSEMNVSTLELGDSALYLCASSKGDTEAFFGQGTRLTVV.

This clonotype was counted ten times or more. The CDR3 sequence is CASSSGPSKSQETQYF. CDR3 nucleotides: TGTGCCAGCAGCTCCGGACCCTCAAAAAGCCAAGAGACCCAGTACTTC. The chain is built from TRBV6-6 and TRBJ2-5; D not resolved. Germline V gene data show CDR1 as MNHNY and CDR2 as SVGAGI (reference sequence). V was cut by 6 bases and J by 1 base, with 18 bases left in between. The CDR3 totals 16 residues.

V usage is TRBV6-1 and J usage is TRBJ2-7; no clear D gene. The CDR3 contains 15 residues. Trimming stripped 6 bases from V and 3 bases from J, with 18 bases between. CDR1 and CDR2 from the germline V gene are MNHNS and SASEGT. This chain's CDR3 is CASRNAAEVDYEQYF. In DNA form, the CDR3 reads TGTGCCAGCAGAAACGCGGCGGAAGTTGACTACGAGCAGTACTTC.

This sequence joins TRBV2 and TRBJ1-5; 7 bases are shared with TRBD1. V lost 5 bases to trimming and J lost 2 bases; unmatched junction nucleotides: 9. CDR1 and CDR2 from the germline V gene are SNHLY and FYNNEI. This CDR3 region has 16 residues. The CDR3 DNA reads as TGTGCCAGCAGTCCAGACAGGGAGGCGGGCAATCAGCCCCAGCATTTT. Protein: CASSPDREAGNQPQHF.

About this clonotype: At one boundary the junction diverges from the germline segment, which might be a read error. V and J are TRBV7-9 and TRBJ2-7, with D perhaps matching TRBD1 (5 bases). Per the germline V gene, CDR1 is SEHNR and CDR2 is FQNEAQ (reference sequence). The CDR3 length is 14 residues. The CDR3 is CASSLGQGGDERYF. In nucleotides, the CDR3 is TGTGCCAGCAGCCTGGGGCAGGGTGGCGACGAGCGGTACTTC. The entire variable domain, with the rest obtained from reference TRBV7-9 and TRBJ2-7, is as follows: DTGVSQNPRHKITKRGQNVTFRCDPISEHNRLYWYRQTLGQGPEFLTYFQNEAQLEKSRLLSDRFSAERPKGSFSTLEIQRTEQGDSAMYLCASSLGQGGDERYFGPGTRLTVT.

The CDR3 loop is CASSVVGDHSPLHF. CDR3 in DNA: TGTGCCAGCAGCGTAGTTGGGGACCATTCACCCCTCCACTTT. J is TRBJ1-6 and V is TRBV9, with a tentative D call TRBD1 (5 bases). The V end lost 0 bases, the J end lost 8 bases, and 9 bases lay between the germline ends. The length of the CDR3 is 14 residues. Germline V gene sequence: CDR1 SGDLS, CDR2 YYNGEE.

The chain carries TRBV29-1 and TRBJ2-7; D might be TRBD1 (6 bases). Germline V CDR1 and CDR2: SQVTM, ANQGSEA. The CDR3 covers 13 residues. The CDR3 DNA follows: TGCAGTTTAGTCCCCGGACAGTCCTACGAGCAGTACTTC. Protein: CSLVPGQSYEQYF.

This clonotype showed up many times. The chain employs TRBV20-1 and TRBJ1-4; D unclear. The V and J ends lost 4 bases and 6 bases respectively, with 9 bases between them. Germline CDR1 DFQATT, CDR2 SNEGSKA (reference sequence). There are 12 residues in the CDR3. The CDR3, as DNA: TGCAGTGCTAATACAGCGGATGAAAAACTGTTTTTT. This codes for CSANTADEKLFF.

Note on this clonotype: This CDR3 is missing its conserved last phenylalanine or tryptophan, likely due to a read error. It is unclear where the CDR3 begins or ends on the DNA, so no DNA is shown, and the CDR3 is as TCRdb lists it. The V and J genes are TRBV7-2 and TRBJ1-3. The germline V gene has CDR1 SGHTA and CDR2 FQGNSA. Both ends counted, the CDR3 spans 8 residues. CDR3 protein: CASSRIPT.